This TCR beta chain was identified in a study of blood T cell repertoires in COVID-19. The CDR3 totals 14 residues. Germline trimming cut 4 bases from V and 8 bases from J; bases unmatched to any gene: 5. Germline loops: CDR1 MDHEN, CDR2 SYDVKM. The protocol was immunoSEQ multiplex PCR, while the TCRdb copy is restricted to in-frame clones and leaves out a portion. Here the sample spans 200,000 to 250,000 clones, 80% to 90% being singletons. The receptor's source is a man aged 80 or over with acute or convalescent COVID-19. The V call is TRBV28, the J call TRBJ1-4, with 9 nucleotides matching TRBD1. Sequencing input: peripheral blood. CDR3 protein: CASSSGQGKEKLFF. In DNA form, the CDR3 reads TGTGCCAGCAGTTCCGGACAGGGGAAGGAAAAACTGTTTTTT.